The T cell receptor beta chain described here comes from a study of T cells in narcolepsy. Study in general: Donors had narcolepsy type 1 or type 2, or were healthy controls. Overall study findings and caveats: Autoreactive HCRT-specific and TRIB2-specific clonotypes were marked in same-patient CSF-versus-blood CD4+ comparisons. Reportedly, autoreactive clonotypes were serially detected in patients' blood but not controls'. In some patient and control memory CD4+ samples, autoreactive clones were absent.

Sequenced by immunoSEQ multiplex PCR; TCRdb stores in-frame clones only, minus some. The sample contains tens of thousands of clones, around 84% of which appear only once. Comment on this clone: Its antigen remains unknown.

This clonotype was obtained from a human donor in good health. Material: memory (CD45RA-) CD4+ T cells from blood.

The CDR3 loop reads CASSSDNTNEKLFF. The CDR3 region has the DNA TGTGCCAGCAGCTCGGATAACACTAATGAAAAACTGTTTTTT. This sequence joins TRBV5-4 and TRBJ1-4; D remains unclear. CDR3 length: 14 residues. The V end was cut by 3 bases, the J end by 2 bases, with 8 bases between. Per the germline V gene, CDR1 is SGHNT and CDR2 is YYREEE (reference sequence).